Shown below are 18 T cell receptor beta chains from a single sample sequenced in a study of cytomegalovirus exposure and HLA in healthy donors (dated by TCRdb to the late 2010s). Libraries were constructed by the immunoSEQ multiplex PCR assay. For the multiplex PCR, a mixture combining 60 forward primers for TCR Vbeta segments and 13 reverse primers for TCR Jbeta segments was used. This is the immuneACCESS table as TCRdb keeps it, with only in-frame sequences that have V and J called. A part of the clones is gone; compared with another copy, unresolved V genes explain less than half, and the rest is unexplained. The sample table lists around 150,000 clones, about 80% of them with a count of one. The top ten clones comprise more than 3.5% of the sample. Sample: PBMCs. The receptors were gathered from a man aged 25-40 years in good health and CMV-seropositive.

The chain carries TRBV7-3 and TRBJ2-5; the match to TRBD2 covers 8 bases. Trimming removed 3 bases from V and 1 base from J; junction bases left unmatched: 7. The CDR3 totals 16 residues. Per germline, CDR1 SGHTA and CDR2 FQGTGA. This CDR3 reads CASSLIGGASQETQYF. The CDR3 DNA reads TGTGCCAGCAGCTTGATCGGGGGGGCCTCCCAAGAGACCCAGTACTTC. Variable domain in full (rest from reference TRBV7-3 and TRBJ2-5): GAGVSQTPSNKVTEKGKYVELRCDPISGHTALYWYRQSLGQGPEFLIYFQGTGAADDSGLPNDRFFAVRPEGSVSTLKIQRTERGDSAVYLCASSLIGGASQETQYFGPGTRLLVL.

This chain connects TRBV11-1 to TRBJ2-3; 7 bases map to TRBD2. Looked up from germline, CDR1 is SGHAT and CDR2 is FQDESV (reference sequence). The CDR3 is 15 residues long. Trimming cost V 4 bases and J 4 bases; bases outside gene matches: 8. CDR3 region: CASSSRLAIADTQYF. DNA for the CDR3: TGTGCCAGCAGCTCCCGACTAGCAATCGCAGATACGCAGTATTTT.

The J gene is TRBJ2-1, the V gene TRBV9; D may be TRBD1 (6 bases). Trimming left V 3 bases short and J 8 bases short, with 15 bases between. CDR3 length: 14 residues. The V gene's germline CDR1 is SGDLS and CDR2 YYNGEE. CDR3 residues: CASSAPARGYEQFF. CDR3 sequence (DNA): TGTGCCAGCAGCGCCCCTGCCAGGGGATATGAGCAGTTCTTC. The variable domain in full, completed from reference TRBV9 and TRBJ2-1, reads DSGVTQTPKHLITATGQRVTLRCSPRSGDLSVYWYQQSLDQGLQFLIQYYNGEERAKGNILERFSAQQFPDLHSELNLSSLELGDSALYFCASSAPARGYEQFFGPGTRLTVL.

J is TRBJ2-7 and V is TRBV30; possible D gene TRBD2, 6 bases. CDR3 size: 14 residues. Germline V gene sequence: CDR1 GTSNPN, CDR2 SVGIG (reference sequence). V was shortened by 7 bases and J by 7 bases, with 23 bases between the two germline ends. The CDR3 DNA follows: TGTGCCTACATCGGAGGGCTAGCCCGCGGAGAGCAGTACTTC. Its protein product is CAYIGGLARGEQYF.

As to this clone: Other DNA variants within this sample encode the same CDR3. The chain links TRBV5-1 to TRBJ2-7; 10 bases map to TRBD1. The germline V gene encodes CDR1 SGHRS and CDR2 YFSETQ. The ends lost 0 bases at V and 4 bases at J; junction bases unmatched: 1. This CDR3 contains 14 residues. The CDR3 sequence: CASSLGQGAYEQYF. As DNA, the CDR3 is TGCGCCAGCAGCTTGGGACAGGGGGCGTACGAGCAGTACTTC. The variable domain in full, completed from reference TRBV5-1 and TRBJ2-7, reads KAGVTQTPRYLIKTRGQQVTLSCSPISGHRSVSWYQQTPGQGLQFLFEYFSETQRNKGNFPGRFSGRQFSNSRSEMNVSTLELGDSALYLCASSLGQGAYEQYFGPGTRLTVT.

This clone appeared once. The chain uses TRBV7-9 and TRBJ1-1; no clear D. This CDR3 is 17 amino acids long. V dropped 4 bases and J dropped 6 bases, with 24 bases sitting between them. Germline V gene sequence: CDR1 SEHNR, CDR2 FQNEAQ (reference sequence). As DNA, the CDR3 is TGTGCCAGCAGCTCCTATGGGAGCTCTGCACCTCGGGCTGAAGCTTTCTTT. This translates into CASSSYGSSAPRAEAFF.

This chain joins TRBV5-1 and TRBJ2-2; TRBD1 is a possible D gene (6 bases). V lost 4 bases, J lost 3 bases, and 10 bases lay in between. CDR3 length: 14 amino acids. Per the germline V gene, CDR1 is SGHRS and CDR2 is YFSETQ. The CDR3 bases are TGCGCCAGCAGCCAAGGACAGTACACCGGGGAGCTGTTTTTT. Amino acid sequence: CASSQGQYTGELFF.

The chain is built from TRBV5-5 and TRBJ1-1; TRBD1 might be the D (6 bases). The ends were cut back, 0 bases at V and 2 bases at J, with 11 bases in the middle. Germline CDR1 SGHKS, CDR2 YYEKEE (reference sequence). The CDR3 contains 15 residues. The CDR3 DNA follows: TGTGCCAGCAGCTTGGTTGGGACAAGAAACACTGAAGCTTTCTTT. Protein: CASSLVGTRNTEAFF.

The J gene is TRBJ2-5, the V gene TRBV9; 7 positions match TRBD2. The J segment lost 4 bases and the V segment lost 3 bases, leaving 9 bases of the junction unmatched. The length of the CDR3 is 15 residues. The V gene's germline CDR1 is SGDLS and CDR2 YYNGEE. The CDR3 sequence is CASSADGLVGETQYF. The CDR3 DNA is TGTGCCAGCAGCGCGGACGGACTAGTGGGAGAGACCCAGTACTTC. The entire variable domain, with the rest obtained from reference TRBV9 and TRBJ2-5, is as follows: DSGVTQTPKHLITATGQRVTLRCSPRSGDLSVYWYQQSLDQGLQFLIQYYNGEERAKGNILERFSAQQFPDLHSELNLSSLELGDSALYFCASSADGLVGETQYFGPGTRLLVL.

This clone was picked up one time. CDR3 nucleotides: TGTGCCAGTAGTATAGTTGAGGGCGCTGAAGCTTTCTTT. Its translation is CASSIVEGAEAFF. The rearrangement links TRBV19 to TRBJ1-1; D is unclear. This CDR3 contains 13 residues. Trimming removed 1 base from V and 6 bases from J, with 9 bases in between. Per the germline V gene, CDR1 is LNHDA and CDR2 is SQIVND (reference sequence).

This clone has only a few counts. In nucleotides, the CDR3 is TGTGCCAGCAGTTTACAGGGTTTTGGGCAGCCCCAGCATTTT. The encoded protein is CASSLQGFGQPQHF. The chain links TRBV28 to TRBJ1-5, with D possibly TRBD1 on 5 matching bases. The V end was cut by 2 bases, the J end by 7 bases, with 12 bases between. Germline V gene data show CDR1 as MDHEN and CDR2 as SYDVKM. The CDR3 totals 14 residues.

The V and J genes are TRBV7-2 and TRBJ2-3; 7 positions agree with TRBD2. CDR1 and CDR2 from the germline V gene are SGHTA and FQGNSA. CDR3 length: 17 residues. V shed 1 base, J shed 2 bases, and the junction held 9 bases outside the gene matches. This chain's CDR3 is CASSLGGLPINTDTQYF. DNA of the CDR3: TGTGCCAGCAGCTTAGGGGGACTACCGATAAACACAGATACGCAGTATTTT. Combining the CDR3 with reference TRBV7-2 and TRBJ2-3 gives the whole variable domain GAGVSQSPSNKVTEKGKDVELRCDPISGHTALYWYRQSLGQGLEFLIYFQGNSAPDKSGLPSDRFSAERTGGSVSTLTIQRTQQEDSAVYLCASSLGGLPINTDTQYFGPGTRLTVL.

This chain joins TRBV5-4 and TRBJ1-3; D is undetermined. CDR1 and CDR2 from the germline V gene are SGHNT and YYREEE (reference sequence). V lost 0 bases to trimming and J lost 0 bases, with 10 bases between them. The CDR3 consists of 16 residues. The CDR3 DNA reads TGTGCCAGCAGCTTGGTGGGGAGTAGCTCTGGAAACACCATATATTTT. It encodes CASSLVGSSSGNTIYF.

The chain has TRBV5-4 and TRBJ2-7; 11 bases match TRBD2. V shed 1 base and J 3 bases; nucleotides not matched to a gene: 12. Germline CDR1 and CDR2: SGHNT and YYREEE (reference sequence). The CDR3 sequence is 18 residues long. The CDR3 coding sequence is TGTGCCAGCAGCTTGCTTAAGGCTAGCGGGGGGAGTTACTACGAGCAGTACTTC. Its protein product is CASSLLKASGGSYYEQYF.

The CDR3 nucleotides read TGTGCCAGCAGCGAGGAAGGTAGGCCGGAGCAGTTCTTC. Translation gives CASSEEGRPEQFF. The chain uses TRBV7-9 and TRBJ2-1; D gene unclear. V was pared by 5 bases and J by 10 bases, with 15 bases between. Germline values: CDR1 SEHNR, CDR2 FQNEAQ (reference sequence). The CDR3 loop spans 13 amino acids.

The chain uses TRBV14 and TRBJ1-1, with 7 bases identical to TRBD1. The V gene end was trimmed by 2 bases and the J gene end by 1 base; junction bases not matched to a gene: 4. CDR3 length: 15 amino acids. Germline V gene lookup returns CDR1 SGHDN and CDR2 FVKESK. CDR3 protein: CASSQRRDRNTEAFF. The DNA of the CDR3 is TGTGCCAGCAGCCAAAGGCGGGACAGGAACACTGAAGCTTTCTTT.

J is TRBJ2-5 and V is TRBV7-2, with TRBD2 identical over 14 bases. The ends lost 3 bases at V and 1 base at J; junction bases unmatched: 4. This CDR3 is built from 17 residues. Per the germline V gene, CDR1 is SGHTA and CDR2 is FQGNSA. CDR3 DNA: TGTGCCAGCAGCTTGGGAGGACTAGCGGGGGGCCAAGAGACCCAGTACTTC. Residues: CASSLGGLAGGQETQYF.

Only one count was recorded for this clone. The gene calls are TRBV18 and TRBJ2-3, with 13 bases identical to TRBD2. Losses at the gene ends were 3 bases for V and 3 bases for J; bases not matched to a gene: 3. The CDR3 has 16 residues. Germline V lookup: CDR1 KGHSH, CDR2 LQKENI. Here the CDR3 DNA reads TGTGCCAGCTCACCTAGGACTAGCGGGGGTACAGATACGCAGTATTTT. It specifies CASSPRTSGGTDTQYF.